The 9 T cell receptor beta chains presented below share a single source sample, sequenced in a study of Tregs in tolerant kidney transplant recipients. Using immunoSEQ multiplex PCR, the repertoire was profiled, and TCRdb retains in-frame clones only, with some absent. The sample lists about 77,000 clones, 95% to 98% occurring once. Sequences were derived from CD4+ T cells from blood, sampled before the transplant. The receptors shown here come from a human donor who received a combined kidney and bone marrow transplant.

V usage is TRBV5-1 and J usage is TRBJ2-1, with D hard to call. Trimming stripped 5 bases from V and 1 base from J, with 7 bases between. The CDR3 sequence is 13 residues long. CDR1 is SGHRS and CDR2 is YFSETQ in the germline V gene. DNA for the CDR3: TGCGCCAGCAGGTTCGGTTCCTACAATGAGCAGTTCTTC. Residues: CASRFGSYNEQFF.

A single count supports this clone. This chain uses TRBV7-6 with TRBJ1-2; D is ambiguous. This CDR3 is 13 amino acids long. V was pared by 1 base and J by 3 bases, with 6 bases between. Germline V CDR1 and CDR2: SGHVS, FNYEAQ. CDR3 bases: TGTGCCAGCAGCTTAGGACGGGACTATGGCTACACCTTC. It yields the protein CASSLGRDYGYTF.

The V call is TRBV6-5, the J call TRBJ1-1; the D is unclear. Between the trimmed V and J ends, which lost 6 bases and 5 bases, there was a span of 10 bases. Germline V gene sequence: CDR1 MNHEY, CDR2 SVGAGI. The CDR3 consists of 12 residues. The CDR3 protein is CASRQRGTEAFF. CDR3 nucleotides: TGTGCCAGCAGGCAGAGAGGGACTGAAGCTTTCTTT.

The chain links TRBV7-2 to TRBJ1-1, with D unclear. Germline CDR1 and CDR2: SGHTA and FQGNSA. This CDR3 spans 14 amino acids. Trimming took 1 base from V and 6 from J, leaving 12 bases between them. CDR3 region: CASSLVGRGSEAFF. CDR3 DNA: TGTGCCAGCAGCTTAGTAGGGAGAGGGTCTGAAGCTTTCTTT.

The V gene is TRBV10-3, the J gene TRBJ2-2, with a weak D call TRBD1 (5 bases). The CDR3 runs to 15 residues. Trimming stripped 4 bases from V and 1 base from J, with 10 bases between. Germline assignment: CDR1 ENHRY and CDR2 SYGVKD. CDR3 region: CAISVRQGNTGELFF. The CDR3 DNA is TGTGCCATCAGTGTTCGGCAGGGGAACACCGGGGAGCTGTTTTTT.

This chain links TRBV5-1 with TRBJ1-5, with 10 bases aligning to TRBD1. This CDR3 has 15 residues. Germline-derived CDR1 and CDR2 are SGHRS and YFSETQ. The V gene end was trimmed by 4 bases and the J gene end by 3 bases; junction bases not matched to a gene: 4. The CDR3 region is CASSGGTGDNQPQHF. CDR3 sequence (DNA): TGCGCCAGCAGCGGGGGGACAGGGGACAATCAGCCCCAGCATTTT.

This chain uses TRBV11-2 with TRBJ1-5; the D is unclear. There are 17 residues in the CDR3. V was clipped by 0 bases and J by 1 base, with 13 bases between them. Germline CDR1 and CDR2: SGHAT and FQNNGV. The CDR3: CASSLDRVGGSNQPQHF. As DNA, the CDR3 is TGTGCCAGCAGCTTAGATAGGGTGGGAGGGAGCAATCAGCCCCAGCATTTT.

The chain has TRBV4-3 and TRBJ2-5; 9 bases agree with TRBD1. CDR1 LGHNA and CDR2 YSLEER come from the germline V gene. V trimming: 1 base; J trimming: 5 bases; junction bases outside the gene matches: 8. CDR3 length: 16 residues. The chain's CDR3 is CASSQGGQGYGETQYF. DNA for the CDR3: TGCGCCAGCAGCCAAGGTGGACAGGGGTATGGGGAGACCCAGTACTTC.

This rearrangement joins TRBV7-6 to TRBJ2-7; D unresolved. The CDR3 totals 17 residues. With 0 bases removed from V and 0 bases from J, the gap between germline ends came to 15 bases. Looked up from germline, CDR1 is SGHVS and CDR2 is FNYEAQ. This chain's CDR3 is CASSLAPESYSSYEQYF. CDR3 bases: TGTGCCAGCAGCTTAGCGCCGGAGAGTTACTCCTCCTACGAGCAGTACTTC.